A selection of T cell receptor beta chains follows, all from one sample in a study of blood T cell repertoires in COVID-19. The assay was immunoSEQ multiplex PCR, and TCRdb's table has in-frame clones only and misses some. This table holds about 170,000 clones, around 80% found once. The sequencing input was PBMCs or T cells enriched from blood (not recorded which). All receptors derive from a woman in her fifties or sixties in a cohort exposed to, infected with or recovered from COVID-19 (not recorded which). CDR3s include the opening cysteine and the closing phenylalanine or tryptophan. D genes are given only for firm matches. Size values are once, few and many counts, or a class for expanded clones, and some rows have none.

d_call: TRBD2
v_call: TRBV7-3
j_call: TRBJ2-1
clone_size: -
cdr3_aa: CASSLNRLAGNEQFF
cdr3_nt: TGTGCCAGCAGCTTAAACCGACTAGCGGGAAACGAGCAGTTCTTC

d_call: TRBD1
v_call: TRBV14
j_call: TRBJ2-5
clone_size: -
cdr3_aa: CASSQGQGKRSETQYF
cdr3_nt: TGTGCCAGCAGCCAAGGACAGGGGAAGAGGAGCGAGACCCAGTACTTC

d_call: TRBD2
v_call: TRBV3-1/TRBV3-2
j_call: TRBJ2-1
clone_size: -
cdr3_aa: CASSQDRRGGYYCNEQFF
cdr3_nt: TGTGCCAGCAGCCAAGATAGGCGGGGGGGCTATTATTGCAATGAGCAGTTCTTC

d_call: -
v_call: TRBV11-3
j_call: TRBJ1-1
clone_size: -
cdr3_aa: CASSLLAGNTEAFF
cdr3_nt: TGTGCCAGCAGCTTACTGGCAGGAAACACTGAAGCTTTCTTT

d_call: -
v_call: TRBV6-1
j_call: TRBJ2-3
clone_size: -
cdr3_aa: CASSEFFKDTSSTDTQYF
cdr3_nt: TGTGCCAGCAGTGAATTCTTCAAGGACACCTCTAGCACAGATACGCAGTATTTT

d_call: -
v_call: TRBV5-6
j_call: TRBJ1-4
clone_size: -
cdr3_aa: CASSFRMETNEKLFF
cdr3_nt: TGTGCCAGCAGCTTCCGGATGGAGACTAATGAAAAACTGTTTTTT

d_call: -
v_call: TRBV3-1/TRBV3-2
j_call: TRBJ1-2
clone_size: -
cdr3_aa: CASSQPTGEDYGYTF
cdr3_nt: TGTGCCAGCAGCCAGCCTACAGGTGAGGACTATGGCTACACCTTC

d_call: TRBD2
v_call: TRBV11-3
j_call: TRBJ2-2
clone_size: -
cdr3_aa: CASSFGWAREITGELFF
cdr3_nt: TGTGCCAGCAGCTTTGGGTGGGCGCGGGAGATAACCGGGGAGCTGTTTTTT

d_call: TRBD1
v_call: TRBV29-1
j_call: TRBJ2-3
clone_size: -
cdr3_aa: CSVPGTGVTDTQYF
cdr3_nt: TGCAGCGTCCCCGGGACAGGGGTGACAGATACGCAGTATTTT

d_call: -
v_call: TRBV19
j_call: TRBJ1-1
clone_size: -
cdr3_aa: CASSLRSPRNTEAFF
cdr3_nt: TGTGCCAGTTCGCTTCGGAGCCCAAGGAACACTGAAGCTTTCTTT

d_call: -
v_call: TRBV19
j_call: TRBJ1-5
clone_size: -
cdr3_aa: CASSIAKGKGNQPQHF
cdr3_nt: TGTGCCAGTAGTATAGCCAAAGGGAAGGGGAATCAGCCCCAGCATTTT

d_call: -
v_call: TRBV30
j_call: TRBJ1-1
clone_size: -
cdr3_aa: CAWVGRQILGDEAFF
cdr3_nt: TGTGCCTGGGTCGGGAGACAAATCCTGGGTGATGAAGCTTTCTTT

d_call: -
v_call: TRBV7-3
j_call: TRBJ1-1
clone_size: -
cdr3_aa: CASSSGGPYTEAFF
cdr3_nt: TGTGCCAGCAGCTCCGGGGGGCCGTACACTGAAGCTTTCTTT

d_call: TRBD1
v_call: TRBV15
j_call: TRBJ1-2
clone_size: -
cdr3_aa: CATSRDAPAGTGGFYGYTF
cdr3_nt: TGTGCCACCAGCAGAGATGCCCCAGCAGGGACAGGGGGATTCTATGGCTACACCTTC

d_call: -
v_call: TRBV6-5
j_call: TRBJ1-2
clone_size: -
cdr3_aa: CASSPTANYGYTF
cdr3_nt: TGTGCCAGCAGTCCCACCGCGAACTATGGCTACACCTTC

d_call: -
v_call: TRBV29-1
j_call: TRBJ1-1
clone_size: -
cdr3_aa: CSVEVNGNTGAEAFF
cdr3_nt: TGCAGCGTTGAAGTCAACGGGAATACGGGCGCTGAAGCTTTCTTT

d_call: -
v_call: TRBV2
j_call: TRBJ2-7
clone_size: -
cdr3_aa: CASSVGSGDKYEQYF
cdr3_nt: TGTGCCAGCAGTGTTGGTTCAGGGGATAAGTACGAGCAGTACTTC

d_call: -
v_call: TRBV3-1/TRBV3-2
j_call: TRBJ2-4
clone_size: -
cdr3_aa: CASSPQKCGAALAKNIQYF
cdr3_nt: TGTGCCAGCAGCCCACAGAAGTGTGGGGCCGCCTTAGCCAAAAACATTCAGTACTTC

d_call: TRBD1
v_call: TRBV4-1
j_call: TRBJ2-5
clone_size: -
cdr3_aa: CASSQETGLGQGAVGTETQYF
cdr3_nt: TGCGCCAGCAGCCAAGAGACGGGTTTAGGACAGGGGGCGGTAGGCACAGAGACCCAGTACTTC

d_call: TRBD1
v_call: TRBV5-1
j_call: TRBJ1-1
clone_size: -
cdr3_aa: CASSLASQGGTEAFF
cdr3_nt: TGCGCCAGCAGCTTGGCGTCTCAGGGGGGTACTGAAGCTTTCTTT

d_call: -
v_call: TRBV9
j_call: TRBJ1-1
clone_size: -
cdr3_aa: CASSVQENTEAFF
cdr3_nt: TGTGCCAGCAGCGTCCAGGAGAACACTGAAGCTTTCTTT

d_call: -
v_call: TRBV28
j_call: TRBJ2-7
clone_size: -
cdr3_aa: CASSLRQGHEQYF
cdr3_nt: TGTGCCAGCAGTTTAAGGCAGGGCCACGAGCAGTACTTC

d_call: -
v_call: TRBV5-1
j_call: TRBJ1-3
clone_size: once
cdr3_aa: CASSLGGQHYGNTIYF
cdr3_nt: TGCGCCAGCAGCTTGGGCGGACAGCATTATGGAAACACCATATATTTT

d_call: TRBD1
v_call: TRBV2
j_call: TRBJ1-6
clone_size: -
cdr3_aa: CASREDRDNSPLHF
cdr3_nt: TGTGCCAGCAGGGAGGACAGGGATAATTCACCCCTCCACTTT

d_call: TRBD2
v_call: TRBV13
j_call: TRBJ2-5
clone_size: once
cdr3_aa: CASSLTSGSRQETQYF
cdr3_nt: TGTGCCAGCAGCCTGACTAGCGGGAGCCGACAAGAGACCCAGTACTTC

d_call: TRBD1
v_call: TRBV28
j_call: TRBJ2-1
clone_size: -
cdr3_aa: CASSSGQGEIYNEQFF
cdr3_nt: TGTGCCAGCAGTTCGGGACAGGGGGAAATTTACAATGAGCAGTTCTTC

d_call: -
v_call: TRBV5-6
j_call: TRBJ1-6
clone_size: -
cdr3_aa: CASSSFRGAYNSPLHF
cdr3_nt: TGTGCCAGCAGCTCGTTTCGGGGGGCCTATAATTCACCCCTCCACTTT

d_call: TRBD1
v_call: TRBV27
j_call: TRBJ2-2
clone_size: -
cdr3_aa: CASSRTGIRTGELFF
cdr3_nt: TGTGCCAGCAGTAGGACAGGGATTAGAACCGGGGAGCTGTTTTTT

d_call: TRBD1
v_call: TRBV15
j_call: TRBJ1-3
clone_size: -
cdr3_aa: CATSKTGGISGNTIYF
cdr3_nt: TGTGCCACCAGCAAGACAGGGGGAATCTCTGGAAACACCATATATTTT